The clone carrying this T cell receptor (beta chain) was seen at least ten times. Its target is unknown. The TCR beta CDR3 regions underwent amplification using RNA transcripts as the source. The TCR CDR3 was amplified in a first-round RT-PCR using the HTBI primer set. TCRdb redid the calling of the multiplex PCR reads with MiXCR, one entry per CDR3 protein. The repertoire has approximately 380,000 distinct CDR3 sequences, 18% of them found once; the top ten carry 35% to 50%. The CDR3 totals 14 residues. Trimming took 6 bases from V and 7 from J; bases not matched to a gene: 10. The germline CDR1 and CDR2 sequences are DFQATT and SNEGSKA (reference sequence). The sample belongs to a study of T cells in Graves' hyperthyroidism and ophthalmopathy. General study points: Stable hyperthyroidism and ophthalmopathy were separated using 13 V-J signatures.

This chain uses TRBV20-1 with TRBJ2-2; 8 nucleotides align to TRBD1. Specimen: blood. This receptor was obtained from a man in his late teens or twenties with Graves' ophthalmopathy. This CDR3 is CSAPLAGGNGELFF. The CDR3 DNA is TGCAGTGCCCCTTTGGCAGGGGGCAACGGGGAGCTGTTTTTT.